This TCR beta chain was sequenced for a study of response to subunit inactivated influenza vaccine. TCRdb itself ran the RT-PCR reads through MiXCR, one entry per CDR3 protein. The repertoire includes more than 550,000 distinct CDR3 sequences, about 11% of them detected once, and 9.5% to 11% sits in the top ten. The sample was also linked to a second study, of T cells expressing NK-cell markers. From that study: Making the TCR beta cDNA relied on 5'RACE template switching with UMIs. In sorted CD3+CD56+NKG2C+, CD3+CD56+NKG2C- and CD3+CD56-NKG2C+ T cells, TCR beta repertoires were obtained.

The clonotype comes from a man aged 50 to 59 who received an inactivated influenza vaccine. The sample consisted of PBMCs from blood, taken on the day of vaccination.

The CDR3 loop reads CASSLGTVPDPQYF. The CDR3 bases are TGTGCCAGCAGCTTGGGTACGGTCCCGGACCCCCAGTACTTC. The chain has TRBV5-5 and TRBJ2-5; no definite D call. This CDR3 is 14 amino acids long. Trimming removed 0 bases from V and 9 bases from J, with 15 bases in between. Per germline, CDR1 SGHKS and CDR2 YYEKEE (reference sequence).